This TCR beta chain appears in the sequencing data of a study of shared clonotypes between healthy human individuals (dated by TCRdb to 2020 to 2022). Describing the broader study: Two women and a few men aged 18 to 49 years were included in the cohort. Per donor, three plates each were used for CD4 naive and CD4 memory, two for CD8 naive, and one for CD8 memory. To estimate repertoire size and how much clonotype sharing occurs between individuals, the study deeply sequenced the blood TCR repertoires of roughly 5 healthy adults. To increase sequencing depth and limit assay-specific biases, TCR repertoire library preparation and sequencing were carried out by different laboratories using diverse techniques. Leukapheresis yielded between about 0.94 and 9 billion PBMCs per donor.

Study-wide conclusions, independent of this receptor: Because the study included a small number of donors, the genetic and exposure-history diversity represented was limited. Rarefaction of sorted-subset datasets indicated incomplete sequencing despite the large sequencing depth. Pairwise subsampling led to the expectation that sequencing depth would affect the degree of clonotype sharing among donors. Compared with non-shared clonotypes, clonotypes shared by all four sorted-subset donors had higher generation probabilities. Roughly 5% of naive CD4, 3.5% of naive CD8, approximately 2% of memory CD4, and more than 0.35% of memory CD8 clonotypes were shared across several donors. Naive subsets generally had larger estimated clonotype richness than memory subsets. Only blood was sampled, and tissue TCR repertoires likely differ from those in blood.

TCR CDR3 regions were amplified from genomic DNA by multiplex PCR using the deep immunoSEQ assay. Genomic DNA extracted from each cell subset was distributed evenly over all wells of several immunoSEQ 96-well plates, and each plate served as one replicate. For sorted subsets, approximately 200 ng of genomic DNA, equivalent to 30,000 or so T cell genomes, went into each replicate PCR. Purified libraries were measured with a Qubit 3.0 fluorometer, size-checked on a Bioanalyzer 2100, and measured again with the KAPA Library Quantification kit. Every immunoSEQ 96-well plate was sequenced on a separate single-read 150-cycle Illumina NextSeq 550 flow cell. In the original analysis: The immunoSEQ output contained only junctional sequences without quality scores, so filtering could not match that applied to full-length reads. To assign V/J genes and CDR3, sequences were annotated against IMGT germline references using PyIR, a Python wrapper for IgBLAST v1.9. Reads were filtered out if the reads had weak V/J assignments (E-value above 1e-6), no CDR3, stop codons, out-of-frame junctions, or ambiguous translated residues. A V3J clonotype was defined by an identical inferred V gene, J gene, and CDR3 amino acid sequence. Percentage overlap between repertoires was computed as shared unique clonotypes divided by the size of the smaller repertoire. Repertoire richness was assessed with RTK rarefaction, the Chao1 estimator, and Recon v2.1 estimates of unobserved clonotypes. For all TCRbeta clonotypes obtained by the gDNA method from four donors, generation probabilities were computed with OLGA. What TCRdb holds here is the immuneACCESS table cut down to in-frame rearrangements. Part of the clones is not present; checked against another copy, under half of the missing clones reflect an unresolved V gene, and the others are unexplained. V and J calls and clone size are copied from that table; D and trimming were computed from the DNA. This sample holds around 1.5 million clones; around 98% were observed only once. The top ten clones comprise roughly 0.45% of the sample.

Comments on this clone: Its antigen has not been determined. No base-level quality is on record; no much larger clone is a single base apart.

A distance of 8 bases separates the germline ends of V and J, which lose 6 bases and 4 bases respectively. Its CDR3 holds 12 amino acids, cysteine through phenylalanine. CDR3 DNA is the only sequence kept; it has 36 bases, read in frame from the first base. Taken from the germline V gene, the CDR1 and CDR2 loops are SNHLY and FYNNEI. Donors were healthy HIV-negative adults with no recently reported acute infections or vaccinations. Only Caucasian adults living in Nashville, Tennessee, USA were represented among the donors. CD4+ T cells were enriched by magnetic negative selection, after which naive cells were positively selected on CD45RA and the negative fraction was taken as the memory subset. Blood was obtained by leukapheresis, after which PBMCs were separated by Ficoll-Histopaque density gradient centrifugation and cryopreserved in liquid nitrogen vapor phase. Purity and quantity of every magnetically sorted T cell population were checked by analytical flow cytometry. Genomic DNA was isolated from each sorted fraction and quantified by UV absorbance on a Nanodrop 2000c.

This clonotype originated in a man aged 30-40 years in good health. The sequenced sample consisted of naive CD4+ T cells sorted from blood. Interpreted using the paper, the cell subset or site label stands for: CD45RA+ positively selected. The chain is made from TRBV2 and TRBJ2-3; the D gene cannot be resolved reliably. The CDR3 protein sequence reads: CASRDRADTQYF. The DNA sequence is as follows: TGTGCCAGCAGGGACCGGGCAGATACGCAGTATTTT.